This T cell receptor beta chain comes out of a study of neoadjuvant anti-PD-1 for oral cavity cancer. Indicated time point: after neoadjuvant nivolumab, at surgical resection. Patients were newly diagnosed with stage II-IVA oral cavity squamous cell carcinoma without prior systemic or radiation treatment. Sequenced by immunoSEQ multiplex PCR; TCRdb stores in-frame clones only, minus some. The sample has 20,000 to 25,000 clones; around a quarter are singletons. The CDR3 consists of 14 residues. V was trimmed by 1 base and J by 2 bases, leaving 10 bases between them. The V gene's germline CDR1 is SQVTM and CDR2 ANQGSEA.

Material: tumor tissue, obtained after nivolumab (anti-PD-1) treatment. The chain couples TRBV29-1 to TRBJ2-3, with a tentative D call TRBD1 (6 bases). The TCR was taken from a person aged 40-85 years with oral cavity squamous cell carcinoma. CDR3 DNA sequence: TGCAGCGTTGAAGTGGGGGCAAACACAGATACGCAGTATTTT. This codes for CSVEVGANTDTQYF.